This T cell receptor (beta chain) was sequenced in a study of cytomegalovirus exposure and HLA in healthy donors. Study findings and constraints: In vitro, three CMV-associated chains proved specific for CMV antigens. There were about 160 TCR beta chains listed as cytomegalovirus-associated.

The PCR ran on 60 Vbeta and 13 Jbeta primers. TCRdb's copy holds only in-frame clones and misses some; the assay was immunoSEQ multiplex PCR. The sample table includes roughly 220,000 clones. The length of the CDR3 is 15 residues. A word on this clone: The antigen is undetermined.

Sequenced: PBMCs. This clonotype originated in a girl aged 2 to 10 in good health and CMV-seropositive. J is TRBJ2-1 and V is TRBV21-1; TRBD2 is taken as the D call from the table, unchecked against the DNA. TRBV21-1 is shown as a pseudogene. The CDR3 is CASTGLAGDYNEQFF. In DNA form, the CDR3 reads TGTGCCAGCACCGGACTAGCGGGAGACTACAATGAGCAGTTCTTC.